The 17 T cell receptor beta chains below come from one sample, sequenced in a study of cytomegalovirus exposure and HLA in healthy donors. 13 Jbeta primers and 60 Vbeta primers were used for the PCR. Clones were sequenced by immunoSEQ multiplex PCR, and TCRdb holds only the in-frame ones, with some missing. The table has fewer than 150,000 clones, over 70% seen once; the top ten hold under 14%. Sequenced sample: PBMCs. The receptors originated from a woman aged 45-59 years in good health and CMV-seropositive.

The chain couples TRBV4-3 to TRBJ1-4, with TRBD1 matching 10 bases. Trimming cost V 1 base and J 0 bases; bases outside gene matches: 2. The CDR3 sequence is 17 residues long. Looked up from germline, CDR1 is LGHNA and CDR2 is YSLEER. As DNA, the CDR3 is TGCGCCAGCAGCCAAGGCGGGACAGGGGCAACTAATGAAAAACTGTTTTTT. It encodes CASSQGGTGATNEKLFF.

This chain uses TRBV9 with TRBJ2-7; 10 bases agree with TRBD1. Per the germline V gene, CDR1 is SGDLS and CDR2 is YYNGEE. The CDR3 covers 16 residues. J was trimmed by 4 bases and V by 0 bases; bases with no gene match: 7. The CDR3 sequence is CASSVDVGTGEYEQYF. CDR3 sequence (DNA): TGTGCCAGCAGCGTAGATGTCGGGACAGGGGAATACGAGCAGTACTTC.

The rearrangement joins TRBV7-6 to TRBJ2-5; 9 bases line up with TRBD1. Germline V CDR1 and CDR2: SGHVS, FNYEAQ. The CDR3 totals 16 residues. V dropped 5 bases and J dropped 5; count of bases not matched to a gene: 12. CDR3 amino acids: CASSREGTGSAETQYF. The CDR3 region has the DNA TGTGCCAGCAGCCGCGAAGGGACAGGGTCTGCGGAGACCCAGTACTTC.

A few counts support this clone. The rearrangement joins TRBV27 to TRBJ2-1, with D perhaps matching TRBD1 (5 bases). This CDR3 spans 12 amino acids. The germline V and J ends were trimmed by 4 bases and 8 bases, with 9 bases remaining between them. The V gene's germline CDR1 is MNHEY and CDR2 SMNVEV (reference sequence). The CDR3 sequence is CASSSGHYEQFF. CDR3 nucleotide sequence: TGTGCCAGCAGTTCTGGACACTATGAGCAGTTCTTC.

The rearrangement uses TRBV19 and TRBJ1-1, with 7 bases lining up with TRBD1. The CDR3 runs 14 residues. Germline CDR1 reads LNHDA; CDR2 reads SQIVND (reference sequence). V shed 6 bases, J shed 4 bases, and the junction held 8 bases outside the gene matches. The CDR3, as DNA: TGTGCCAGTAGACAAACAGGGGCGGGCACTGAAGCTTTCTTT. Translation gives CASRQTGAGTEAFF.

This rearrangement joins TRBV10-3 to TRBJ1-1; D might be TRBD1 (5 bases). CDR3 length: 14 residues. Trimming cost V 3 bases and J 1 base, with 9 bases left between them. Germline lookup yields CDR1 ENHRY and CDR2 SYGVKD. The CDR3 sequence: CAISDVTANTEAFF. DNA for the CDR3: TGTGCCATCAGTGACGTGACAGCGAACACTGAAGCTTTCTTT.

J is TRBJ2-1 and V is TRBV7-2, with TRBD2 matching over 10 bases. The germline V gene encodes CDR1 SGHTA and CDR2 FQGNSA. CDR3 length equals 16 residues. V lost 6 bases and J lost 8; bases outside the gene matches: 13. The DNA for the CDR3 is TGTGCCAGCAGACGTCAAACCGGGACTAGCGTCCATGAGCAGTTCTTC. As protein: CASRRQTGTSVHEQFF.

V is TRBV6-5 and J is TRBJ1-3; 8 bases are shared with TRBD1. The CDR3 totals 13 residues. Germline CDR1 reads MNHEY; CDR2 reads SVGAGI. Losses at the gene ends were 4 bases for V and 4 bases for J; bases not matched to a gene: 0. CDR3: CASSWDRGNTIYF. The DNA of the CDR3 is TGTGCCAGCAGTTGGGACAGGGGAAACACCATATATTTT.

The CDR3 DNA reads as TGTGCCAGCAGTTTGGGGACAGGGGTAATACAGACCCAGTACTTC. It is translated as CASSLGTGVIQTQYF. This chain links TRBV27 with TRBJ2-5; 10 bases are shared with TRBD1. The CDR3 consists of 15 residues. V was pared by 3 bases and J by 6 bases, with 7 bases of the junction left unmatched. CDR1 and CDR2 (germline): MNHEY, SMNVEV (reference sequence).

This chain joins TRBV7-9 and TRBJ2-7, with TRBD2 as a possible D gene (5 bases). From germline, CDR1 is SEHNR and CDR2 FQNEAQ (reference sequence). Between the trimmed V and J ends, which lost 5 bases and 3 bases, there was a span of 20 bases. The CDR3 extends over 16 amino acids. The CDR3: CASSHLQSPRGYEQYF. The CDR3 nucleotides read TGTGCCAGCAGCCATCTTCAGTCGCCCCGGGGCTACGAGCAGTACTTC.

This chain joins TRBV5-1 and TRBJ1-1; 9 bases map to TRBD1. Trimming took 4 bases from V and 0 from J; bases not matched to a gene: 7. The CDR3 has 16 residues. Germline V gives CDR1 SGHRS, CDR2 YFSETQ. CDR3 sequence (DNA): TGCGCCAGCAGCAGGACCGGGACAGGGATGAACACTGAAGCTTTCTTT. Translated: CASSRTGTGMNTEAFF. The full variable domain, completed using reference TRBV5-1 and TRBJ1-1, is KAGVTQTPRYLIKTRGQQVTLSCSPISGHRSVSWYQQTPGQGLQFLFEYFSETQRNKGNFPGRFSGRQFSNSRSEMNVSTLELGDSALYLCASSRTGTGMNTEAFFGQGTRLTVV.

CDR3 DNA: TGTGCCAGCAGCCCACCCGGGGTGAACACTGAAGCTTTCTTT. This codes for CASSPPGVNTEAFF. The chain employs TRBV5-4 and TRBJ1-1; D gene ambiguous. The CDR3 loop spans 14 amino acids. Per germline, CDR1 SGHNT and CDR2 YYREEE (reference sequence). V dropped 4 bases and J dropped 0 bases, with 10 bases sitting between them.

This clone was counted a single time. The rearrangement uses TRBV7-9 and TRBJ2-7; possible D gene TRBD2, 6 bases. Germline lookup yields CDR1 SEHNR and CDR2 FQNEAQ (reference sequence). The CDR3 runs to 14 residues. V dropped 3 bases and J dropped 5 bases, with 14 bases sitting between them. The CDR3 spells CASSLGTVGHEQYF. The CDR3 region has the DNA TGTGCCAGCAGCTTGGGGACTGTCGGGCACGAGCAGTACTTC.

This clone has only one observation. V gene TRBV29-1 combines with J gene TRBJ2-7; D is possibly TRBD2 (6 bases). The CDR3 runs 13 residues. V gave up 6 bases and J gave up 0 bases, with 12 bases separating them. In germline, CDR1 is SQVTM, CDR2 ANQGSEA. CDR3 in amino acids: CSVLAGTSYEQYF. The DNA for the CDR3 is TGCAGCGTCCTCGCGGGGACCTCCTACGAGCAGTACTTC.

V is TRBV29-1 and J is TRBJ1-5, with D unclear. This CDR3 is 13 amino acids long. With 1 base removed from V and 5 bases from J, the gap between germline ends came to 9 bases. Germline-derived CDR1 and CDR2 are SQVTM and ANQGSEA. The chain's CDR3 is CSVEVTADQPQHF. CDR3 nucleotides: TGCAGCGTTGAAGTGACCGCGGATCAGCCCCAGCATTTT.

The rearrangement joins TRBV18 to TRBJ1-1; 8 bases are a match to TRBD1. The V segment lost 6 bases and the J segment 1 base; nucleotides outside the gene matches: 4. Looked up from germline, CDR1 is KGHSH and CDR2 is LQKENI. The CDR3 length is 14 residues. Here the CDR3 DNA reads TGTGCCAGCTCGTGGGGACAGGAGAACACTGAAGCTTTCTTT. This sequence encodes CASSWGQENTEAFF.

This sequence joins TRBV4-3 and TRBJ2-2, with 7 bases that match TRBD2. The V segment lost 0 bases and the J segment 3 bases; nucleotides outside the gene matches: 7. The CDR3 covers 17 residues. From germline, CDR1 is LGHNA and CDR2 YSLEER. The chain's CDR3 is CASSQDPGGGYTGELFF. The CDR3 DNA reads TGCGCCAGCAGCCAAGATCCCGGCGGGGGTTACACCGGGGAGCTGTTTTTT.